This T cell receptor beta chain was recorded in a study of T-cell reconstitution after alpha-beta-depleted transplantation in children. This clonotype was detected many times. The CDR3 runs to 11 residues. Germline CDR1 reads ENHRY; CDR2 reads SYGVKD. Deletions cut 8 bases from V and 6 bases from J, with 10 bases between. This sample's TCRbeta library carried unique molecular identifier barcodes. TCRdb reprocessed the PCR reads with MiXCR, giving one entry per CDR3 protein. Here the sample spans about 200,000 distinct CDR3 sequences, about 15% being singletons. V gene TRBV10-3 combines with J gene TRBJ1-1; D is perhaps TRBD1 (5 bases). The sample here was PBMCs from the stem cell graft donor, taken from the stem cell graft. This receptor was obtained from a human donor who donated a stem cell graft to a child with acute lymphoblastic leukemia. The CDR3 sequence is CAIAEGSEAFF. The CDR3, as DNA: TGTGCCATCGCTGAGGGGTCTGAAGCTTTCTTT.